The 3 T cell receptor beta chains presented below share a single source sample, sequenced in a study of STAT3 mutations in large granular lymphocyte leukemia. Their recognized antigens are unknown. Study-wide findings and caveats: Every T-LGLL patient had at least one immunodominant TCRbeta clonotype.

Profiling relied on immunoSEQ multiplex PCR, and the TCRdb table lists in-frame clones only, not all of them. The profile shows about 42,000 clones, roughly 81% of them singletons. The material sequenced was PBMCs. Every receptor here comes from a human donor with T large granular lymphocyte leukemia. Some clones in this sample may be carry-over from other donors' samples.

This clone has just one count. This sequence joins TRBV28 and TRBJ2-3; 8 positions agree with TRBD2. The CDR3 is made up of 16 amino acids. J gave up 4 bases and V 6 bases, and 12 bases lay outside the gene matches. Germline V gene sequence: CDR1 MDHEN, CDR2 SYDVKM. CDR3 region: CASSPTRPGGPDTQYF. The CDR3 region has the DNA TGTGCCAGCAGCCCAACCCGGCCGGGGGGGCCAGATACGCAGTATTTT.

The chain has TRBV5-1 and TRBJ1-4; TRBD1 matches 7 bases. CDR1 and CDR2 (germline): SGHRS, YFSETQ. V was pared by 4 bases and J by 0 bases, with 3 bases of the junction left unmatched. CDR3 length equals 15 residues. This CDR3 is CASSKGQPTNEKLFF. The CDR3 coding sequence is TGCGCCAGCAGCAAGGGACAGCCAACTAATGAAAAACTGTTTTTT.

The chain joins TRBV5-8 to TRBJ1-1, with D uncertain. Germline CDR1 is SGHTS and CDR2 is YDEGEE. The CDR3 consists of 12 residues. V lost 4 bases, J lost 10 bases, and 14 bases lay in between. The chain's CDR3 is CASSRGPRGAFF. The CDR3 coding sequence is TGTGCCAGCAGCCGAGGGCCACGTGGAGCTTTCTTT.